One and the same sample provided the 17 T cell receptor beta chains below, sequenced in a study of blood T cell repertoires in COVID-19. Sequencing used immunoSEQ multiplex PCR; TCRdb keeps in-frame clones, though not all of them. The sample has a few hundred thousand clones, 70% to 90% seen once. Source material: PBMCs or T cells enriched from blood (not recorded which). The origin of the receptors is a man aged 25 to 40 who had recovered from COVID-19.

The chain links TRBV7-6 to TRBJ2-5; 8 bases fit TRBD2. Germline CDR1 is SGHVS and CDR2 is FNYEAQ. There are 16 residues in the CDR3. The V segment lost 0 bases and the J segment 3 bases; nucleotides outside the gene matches: 6. The CDR3 DNA reads as TGTGCCAGCAGCTTAGCCGCGGGGGGTATCAAAGAGACCCAGTACTTC. Translation: CASSLAAGGIKETQYF.

This clone was picked up one time. V and J are TRBV5-7 and TRBJ1-6; possibly TRBD1 for D (5 bases). TRBV5-7 counts as an open reading frame of uncertain function. V was pared by 0 bases and J by 2 bases, with 12 bases between. The CDR3 contains 17 residues. CDR3 nucleotides: TGTGCCAGCAGCTTGGAGGAAAAAGGGGCCTATAATTCACCCCTCCACTTT. Amino acid sequence: CASSLEEKGAYNSPLHF.

This chain uses TRBV19 with TRBJ1-5, with D unclear. This CDR3 comprises 12 residues. Germline V gives CDR1 LNHDA, CDR2 SQIVND (reference sequence). The V end was cut by 3 bases, the J end by 6 bases, with 6 bases between. DNA for the CDR3: TGTGCCAGTAGTATGAGGGCTCAGCCCCAGCATTTT. This encodes CASSMRAQPQHF.

The chain recombines TRBV9 with TRBJ1-3; 8 bases align to TRBD1. Looked up from germline, CDR1 is SGDLS and CDR2 is YYNGEE. Trimming at V came to 7 bases and at J to 4 bases, leaving 7 bases not matched to a gene. CDR3 size: 14 residues. The chain's CDR3 is CASGRQGTGNTIYF. CDR3 bases: TGTGCCAGCGGCCGACAGGGGACAGGAAACACCATATATTTT.

This rearrangement joins TRBV30 to TRBJ1-4; D call uncertain. CDR1 is GTSNPN, CDR2 SVGIG, per germline (reference sequence). This CDR3 is 14 amino acids long. The V end was cut by 0 bases, the J end by 8 bases, with 13 bases between. The DNA for the CDR3 is TGTGCCTGGAGTGTCAACAGTCACCGAGAAAAACTGTTTTTT. Its protein product is CAWSVNSHREKLFF. Looking up the rest from reference TRBV30 and TRBJ1-4 gives the full variable domain: SQTIHQWPATLVQPVGSPLSLECTVEGTSNPNLYWYRQAAGRGLQLLFYSVGIGQISSEVPQNLSASRPQDRQFILSSKKLLLSDSGFYLCAWSVNSHREKLFFGSGTQLSVL.

The chain links TRBV14 to TRBJ1-2; a possible D gene is TRBD1 (5 bases). The length of the CDR3 is 16 residues. Germline lookup yields CDR1 SGHDN and CDR2 FVKESK. V shed 1 base and J shed 5 bases, with 17 bases lying between them. CDR3 sequence reads: CASSQGPQAPWYGYTF. The CDR3 bases are TGTGCCAGCAGCCAAGGTCCACAGGCTCCCTGGTATGGCTACACCTTC.

This clone came up once. This chain joins TRBV7-3 and TRBJ2-7; TRBD1 agrees at 8 bases. CDR3 size: 15 residues. Germline V CDR1 and CDR2: SGHTA, FQGTGA. The V segment lost 5 bases and the J segment 3 bases; nucleotides outside the gene matches: 9. The CDR3 region has the DNA TGTGCCAGCAGCCTAGGACAGGGAGGAATCTACGAGCAGTACTTC. Its translation: CASSLGQGGIYEQYF.

The V call is TRBV6-2 or TRBV6-3, the J call TRBJ1-1; unclear D gene. Germline V gene lookup returns CDR1 MNHEY and CDR2 SVGEGT. The CDR3 consists of 13 residues. The V and J ends lost 2 bases and 6 bases respectively, with 10 bases between them. CDR3 nucleotides: TGTGCCAGCAGTTACGTACGGGGATCTGAAGCTTTCTTT. Translating it yields CASSYVRGSEAFF.

This chain joins TRBV30 and TRBJ1-1; D not certain. Germline values: CDR1 GTSNPN, CDR2 SVGIG (reference sequence). The V end lost 6 bases, the J end lost 1 base, and 6 bases lay between the germline ends. The CDR3 runs to 11 residues. CDR3 protein: CACLPNTEAFF. Written as DNA, the CDR3 is TGTGCCTGCCTTCCGAACACTGAAGCTTTCTTT.

This clone has just one count. The CDR3 nucleotides read TGTGCCAGTAGTATAGGGGCCGGGAGTTTAAAATCAACGGGCAATCAGCCCCAGCATTTT. Protein sequence: CASSIGAGSLKSTGNQPQHF. This chain uses TRBV19 with TRBJ1-5; D ambiguous. Germline CDR1 reads LNHDA; CDR2 reads SQIVND (reference sequence). Trimming cost V 1 base and J 2 bases, with 24 bases left between them. The CDR3 is made up of 20 amino acids.

This clone was counted between two and nine times. This chain uses TRBV5-1 with TRBJ1-6; 8 bases map to TRBD1. The V gene end was trimmed by 2 bases and the J gene end by 10 bases; junction bases not matched to a gene: 8. CDR1 is SGHRS and CDR2 is YFSETQ in the germline V gene. The CDR3 totals 15 residues. The CDR3, as DNA: TGCGCCAGCAGCTTATCCACAGGGGGAGGATCACCCCTCCACTTT. Its translation: CASSLSTGGGSPLHF.

This clone has only a few counts. The chain is built from TRBV30 and TRBJ1-2, with a possible D match to TRBD1 (5 bases). Germline CDR1 GTSNPN, CDR2 SVGIG (reference sequence). The CDR3 is 12 amino acids. Trimming took 4 bases from V and 8 from J, leaving 14 bases between them. The CDR3 region has the DNA TGTGCCTGGACCCGACCGGGGGTGGGCTACACCTTC. This translates into CAWTRPGVGYTF.

The rearrangement joins TRBV12-3 or TRBV12-4 to TRBJ2-1; D might be TRBD2 (7 bases). There are 13 residues in the CDR3. Trimming took 11 bases from V and 7 from J, leaving 18 bases between them. The CDR3 is CAGARGPGNEQFF. CDR3 DNA sequence: TGTGCCGGGGCGCGGGGGCCGGGGAATGAGCAGTTCTTC.

The genes are TRBV19 and TRBJ1-4; weak D call: TRBD1 (6 bases). Trimming cost V 4 bases and J 0 bases, with 9 bases left between them. The CDR3 length is 15 residues. Germline V gives CDR1 LNHDA, CDR2 SQIVND (reference sequence). CDR3 sequence: CASSNRQATNEKLFF. In DNA, the CDR3 is TGTGCCAGTAGTAACCGACAGGCAACTAATGAAAAACTGTTTTTT.

The rearrangement uses TRBV4-2 and TRBJ2-4, with D maybe TRBD2 (7 bases). V lost 5 bases to trimming and J lost 8 bases, with 22 bases between them. Germline values: CDR1 LGHNA, CDR2 YNFKEQ. The CDR3 loop spans 16 amino acids. The CDR3 loop reads CASSYEGGANTDIQYF. CDR3 DNA: TGTGCCAGCAGCTACGAAGGGGGGGCGAATACTGACATTCAGTACTTC.

This rearrangement joins TRBV7-8 to TRBJ2-1; D unclear. Looked up from germline, CDR1 is SGHVS and CDR2 is FQNEAQ. V was pared by 3 bases and J by 7 bases, with 16 bases between. This CDR3 contains 15 residues. The CDR3 DNA reads TGTGCCAGCAGCTTGCTCAAGCTCGACACGAATGAGCAGTTCTTC. It encodes CASSLLKLDTNEQFF.

The gene calls are TRBV5-5 and TRBJ2-7, with D uncertain. The V end lost 0 bases, the J end lost 2 bases, and 6 bases lay between the germline ends. CDR1 and CDR2 (germline): SGHKS, YYEKEE (reference sequence). The CDR3 consists of 13 residues. The CDR3 sequence is CASSLGSPYEQYF. The CDR3, as DNA: TGTGCCAGCAGCTTGGGGAGCCCCTACGAGCAGTACTTC.